This TCR beta chain is drawn from a study of beta chain features in type 1 diabetes. Overall study results and limits: A pattern of fewer insertions and more deletions at VDJ junctions was seen in type 1 diabetes patients. When Type 1 diabetes patients were examined, their TCRB CDR3s proved moderately but significantly shorter in all four CD4+ subsets. PCR might favor shorter templates, but any such skew would affect patients and controls equally.

The ends lost 5 bases at V and 3 bases at J; junction bases unmatched: 15. The CDR3 runs 17 residues. The germline V gene encodes CDR1 SEHNR and CDR2 FQNEAQ (reference sequence). About this clone itself: What it recognizes is unknown.

Expressed TCRB transcripts were sequenced, since all the RNA that had been isolated was reverse transcribed. The method was immunoSEQ multiplex PCR; TCRdb's version includes in-frame clones alone and lacks a portion of them. The table lists 200,000 to 300,000 clones, approximately 15% of them singletons. The chain joins TRBV7-9 to TRBJ1-2, with TRBD1 matching 7 bases. Sequenced: naive CD4+ T cells from blood. The clonotype originates from a man in his thirties or forties with type 1 diabetes. The DNA for the CDR3 is TGTGCCAGCAGCAGAGGGTGGGCAGGGGGTTTGGACTATGGCTACACCTTC. Its translation is CASSRGWAGGLDYGYTF.